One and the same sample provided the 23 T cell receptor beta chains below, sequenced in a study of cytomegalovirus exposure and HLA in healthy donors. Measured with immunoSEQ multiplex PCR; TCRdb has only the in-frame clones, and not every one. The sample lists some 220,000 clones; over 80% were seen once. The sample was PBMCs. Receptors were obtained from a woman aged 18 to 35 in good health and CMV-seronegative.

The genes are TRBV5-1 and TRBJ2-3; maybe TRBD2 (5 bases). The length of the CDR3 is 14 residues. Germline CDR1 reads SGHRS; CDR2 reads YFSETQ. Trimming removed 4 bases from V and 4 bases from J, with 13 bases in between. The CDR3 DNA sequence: TGCGCCAGCAGCGAGGGTGTGGATGCAGATACGCAGTATTTT. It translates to CASSEGVDADTQYF.

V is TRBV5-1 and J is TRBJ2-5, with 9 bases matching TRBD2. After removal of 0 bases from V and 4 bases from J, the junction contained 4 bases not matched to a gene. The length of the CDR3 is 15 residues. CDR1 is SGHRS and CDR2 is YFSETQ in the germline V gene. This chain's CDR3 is CASSLATSGTETQYF. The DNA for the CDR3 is TGCGCCAGCAGCTTGGCGACTAGCGGAACAGAGACCCAGTACTTC.

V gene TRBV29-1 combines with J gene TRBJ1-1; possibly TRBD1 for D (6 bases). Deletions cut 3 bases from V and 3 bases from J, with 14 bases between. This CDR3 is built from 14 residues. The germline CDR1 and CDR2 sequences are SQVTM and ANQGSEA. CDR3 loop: CSVEQGPIYTEAFF. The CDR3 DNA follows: TGCAGCGTTGAGCAGGGGCCTATATACACTGAAGCTTTCTTT.

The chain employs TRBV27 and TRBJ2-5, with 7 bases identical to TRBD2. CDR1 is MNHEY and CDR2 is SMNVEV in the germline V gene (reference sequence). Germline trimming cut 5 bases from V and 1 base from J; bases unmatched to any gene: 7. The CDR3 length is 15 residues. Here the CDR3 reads CASSSYTGGQETQYF. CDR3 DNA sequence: TGTGCCAGCAGTAGCTACACGGGGGGCCAAGAGACCCAGTACTTC.

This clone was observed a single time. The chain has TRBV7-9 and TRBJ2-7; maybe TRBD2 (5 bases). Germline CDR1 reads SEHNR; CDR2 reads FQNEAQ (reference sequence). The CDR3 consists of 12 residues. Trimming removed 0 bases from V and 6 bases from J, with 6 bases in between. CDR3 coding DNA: TGTGCCAGCAGCTTAGCCGCGGGCGAGCAGTACTTC. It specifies CASSLAAGEQYF.

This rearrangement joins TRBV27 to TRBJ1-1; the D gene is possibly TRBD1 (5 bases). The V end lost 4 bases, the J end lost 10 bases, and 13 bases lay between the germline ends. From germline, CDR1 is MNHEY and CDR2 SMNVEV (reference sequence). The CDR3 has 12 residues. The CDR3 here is CASSYPGGIAFF. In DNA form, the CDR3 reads TGTGCCAGCAGTTACCCTGGGGGGATAGCTTTCTTT.

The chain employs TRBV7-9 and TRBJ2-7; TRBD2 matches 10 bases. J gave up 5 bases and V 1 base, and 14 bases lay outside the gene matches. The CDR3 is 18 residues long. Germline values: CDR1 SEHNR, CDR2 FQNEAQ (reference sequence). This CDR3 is CASSLVGSGRIWVHEQYF. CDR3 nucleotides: TGTGCCAGCAGCTTAGTCGGTAGCGGGAGGATCTGGGTCCACGAGCAGTACTTC. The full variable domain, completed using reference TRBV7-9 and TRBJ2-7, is DTGVSQNPRHKITKRGQNVTFRCDPISEHNRLYWYRQTLGQGPEFLTYFQNEAQLEKSRLLSDRFSAERPKGSFSTLEIQRTEQGDSAMYLCASSLVGSGRIWVHEQYFGPGTRLTVT.

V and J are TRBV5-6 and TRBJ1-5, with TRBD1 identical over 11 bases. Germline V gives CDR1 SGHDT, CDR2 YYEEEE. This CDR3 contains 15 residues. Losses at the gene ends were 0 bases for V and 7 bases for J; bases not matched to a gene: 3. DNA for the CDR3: TGTGCCAGCAGCTTGGGAGGGACAGGGGGGCAGCCCCAGCATTTT. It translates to CASSLGGTGGQPQHF. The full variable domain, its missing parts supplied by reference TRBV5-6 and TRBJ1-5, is DAGVTQSPTHLIKTRGQQVTLRCSPKSGHDTVSWYQQALGQGPQFIFQYYEEEERQRGNFPDRFSGHQFPNYSSELNVNALLLGDSALYLCASSLGGTGGQPQHFGDGTRLSIL.

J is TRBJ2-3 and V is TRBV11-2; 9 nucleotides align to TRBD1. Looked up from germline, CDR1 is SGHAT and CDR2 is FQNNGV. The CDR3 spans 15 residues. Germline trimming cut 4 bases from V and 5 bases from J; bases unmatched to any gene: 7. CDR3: CASSSRDRAIDTQYF. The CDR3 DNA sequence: TGTGCCAGCAGCTCCCGGGACAGGGCTATAGATACGCAGTATTTT.

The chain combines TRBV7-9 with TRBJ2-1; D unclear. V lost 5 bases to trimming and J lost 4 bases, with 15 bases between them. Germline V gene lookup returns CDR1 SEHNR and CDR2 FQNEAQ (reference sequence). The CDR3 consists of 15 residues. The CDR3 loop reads CASSPTSKPYNEQFF. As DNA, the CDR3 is TGTGCCAGCAGCCCGACTTCAAAACCTTACAATGAGCAGTTCTTC.

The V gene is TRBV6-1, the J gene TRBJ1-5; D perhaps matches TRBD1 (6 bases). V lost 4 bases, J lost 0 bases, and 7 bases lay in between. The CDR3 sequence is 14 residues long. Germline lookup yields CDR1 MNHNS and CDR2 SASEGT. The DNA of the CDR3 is TGTGCCAGCAGTGGGACAGCTAGCAATCAGCCCCAGCATTTT. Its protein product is CASSGTASNQPQHF.

The CDR3 reads CARYSSGRNWADTQYF. The DNA of the CDR3 is TGTGCCAGATATTCTAGCGGGAGGAATTGGGCAGATACGCAGTATTTT. This chain links TRBV7-9 with TRBJ2-3, with 11 bases fitting TRBD2. This CDR3 has 16 amino acids. Losses at the gene ends were 9 bases for V and 4 bases for J; bases not matched to a gene: 12. The germline CDR1 and CDR2 sequences are SEHNR and FQNEAQ (reference sequence).

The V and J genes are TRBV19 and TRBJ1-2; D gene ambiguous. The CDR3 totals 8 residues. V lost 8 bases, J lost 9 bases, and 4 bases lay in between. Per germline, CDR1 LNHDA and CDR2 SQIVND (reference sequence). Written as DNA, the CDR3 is TGTGCCAGTGGCCGCTACACCTTC. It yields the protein CASGRYTF. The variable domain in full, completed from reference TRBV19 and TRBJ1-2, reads DGGITQSPKYLFRKEGQNVTLSCEQNLNHDAMYWYRQDPGQGLRLIYYSQIVNDFQKGDIAEGYSVSREKKESFPLTVTSAQKNPTAFYLCASGRYTFGSGTRLTVV.

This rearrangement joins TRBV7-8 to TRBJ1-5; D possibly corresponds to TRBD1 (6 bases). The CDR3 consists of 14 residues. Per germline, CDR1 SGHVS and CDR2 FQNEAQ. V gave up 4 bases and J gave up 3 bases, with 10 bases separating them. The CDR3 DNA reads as TGTGCCAGCAGCTCCTACAGGGTCAATCAGCCCCAGCATTTT. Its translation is CASSSYRVNQPQHF.

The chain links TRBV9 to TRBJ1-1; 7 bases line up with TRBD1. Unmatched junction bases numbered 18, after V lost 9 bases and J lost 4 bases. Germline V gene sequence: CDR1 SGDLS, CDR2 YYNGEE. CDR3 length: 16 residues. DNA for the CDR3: TGTGCCACCTCGACAGGGCCGCTTCCCCTGTTCACTGAAGCTTTCTTT. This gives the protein CATSTGPLPLFTEAFF. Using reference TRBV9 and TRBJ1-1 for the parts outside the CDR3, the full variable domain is DSGVTQTPKHLITATGQRVTLRCSPRSGDLSVYWYQQSLDQGLQFLIQYYNGEERAKGNILERFSAQQFPDLHSELNLSSLELGDSALYFCATSTGPLPLFTEAFFGQGTRLTVV.

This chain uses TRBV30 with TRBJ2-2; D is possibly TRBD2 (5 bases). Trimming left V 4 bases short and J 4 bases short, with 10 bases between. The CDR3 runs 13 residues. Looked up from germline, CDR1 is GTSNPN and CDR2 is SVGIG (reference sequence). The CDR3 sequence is CAWTDGITGELFF. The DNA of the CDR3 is TGTGCCTGGACGGACGGGATCACCGGGGAGCTGTTTTTT.

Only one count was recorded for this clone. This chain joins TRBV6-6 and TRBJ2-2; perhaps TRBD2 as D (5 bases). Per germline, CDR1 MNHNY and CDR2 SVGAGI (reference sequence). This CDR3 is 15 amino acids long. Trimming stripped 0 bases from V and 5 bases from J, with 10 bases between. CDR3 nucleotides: TGTGCCAGCAGTTACTCGAGGACTTCAACCGGGGAGCTGTTTTTT. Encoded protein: CASSYSRTSTGELFF.

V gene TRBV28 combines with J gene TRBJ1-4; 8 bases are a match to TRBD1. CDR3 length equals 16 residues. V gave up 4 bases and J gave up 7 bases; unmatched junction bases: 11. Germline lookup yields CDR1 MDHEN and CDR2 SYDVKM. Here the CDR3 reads CASSSPVGQGFEKLFF. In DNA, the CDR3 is TGTGCCAGCAGTTCCCCTGTAGGACAGGGTTTTGAAAAACTGTTTTTT.

CDR3 nucleotides: TGTGCCATCAGGGGACAGGAGAACACTGAAGCTTTCTTT. Translating it yields CAIRGQENTEAFF. V and J are TRBV10-3 and TRBJ1-1, with 8 bases matching TRBD1. The CDR3 runs 13 residues. Trimming removed 6 bases from V and 1 base from J; junction bases left unmatched: 1. CDR1 is ENHRY, CDR2 SYGVKD, per germline.

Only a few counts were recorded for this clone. CDR3 loop: CASSGLGQGDQPQHF. CDR3 sequence (DNA): TGTGCCAGCAGTGGGCTCGGACAGGGGGATCAGCCCCAGCATTTT. The chain couples TRBV2 to TRBJ1-5; 10 nucleotides agree with TRBD1. Germline lookup yields CDR1 SNHLY and CDR2 FYNNEI. V shed 4 bases, J shed 5 bases, and the junction held 5 bases outside the gene matches. The CDR3 loop spans 15 amino acids.

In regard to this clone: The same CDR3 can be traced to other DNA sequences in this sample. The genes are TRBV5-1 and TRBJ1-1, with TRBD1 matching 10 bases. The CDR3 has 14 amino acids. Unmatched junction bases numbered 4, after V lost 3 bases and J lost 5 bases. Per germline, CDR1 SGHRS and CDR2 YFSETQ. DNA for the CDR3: TGCGCCAGCAGCTCGGGACAGGGGAGGACTGAAGCTTTCTTT. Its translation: CASSSGQGRTEAFF.

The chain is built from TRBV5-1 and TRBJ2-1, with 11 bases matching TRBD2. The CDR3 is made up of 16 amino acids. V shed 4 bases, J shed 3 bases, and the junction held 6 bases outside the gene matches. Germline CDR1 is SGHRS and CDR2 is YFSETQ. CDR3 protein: CASSAKTSGGYNEQFF. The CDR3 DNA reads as TGCGCCAGCAGCGCCAAAACTAGCGGGGGCTACAATGAGCAGTTCTTC.

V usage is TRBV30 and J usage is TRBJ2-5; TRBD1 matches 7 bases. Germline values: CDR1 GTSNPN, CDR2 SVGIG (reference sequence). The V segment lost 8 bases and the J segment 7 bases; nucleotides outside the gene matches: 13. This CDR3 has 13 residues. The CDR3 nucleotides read TGTGCCGGGGGACAGATACTCGAGGGGACCCAGTACTTC. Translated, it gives CAGGQILEGTQYF.